This T cell receptor beta chain derives from a study of shared clonotypes between healthy human individuals. Findings and limits, study-wide: Between a handful of donors, naive CD4 clonotypes were shared at a level of about 5%. Measured sharing among donors was expected to vary with sequencing depth.

V shed 3 bases and J shed 2 bases, with 12 bases lying between them. The CDR3 has 14 amino acids. From germline, CDR1 is SGDLS and CDR2 YYNGEE. Naive CD8 cells lacked CD45RO and underwent positive selection for CCR7, leaving out terminally differentiated effector memory CD45RA+ cells. Produced via immunoSEQ multiplex PCR; TCRdb's table is partial and in-frame only. The profile covers about 750,000 clones, with almost 95% appearing a single time and approximately 25% taken by the ten largest. As concerns this clone: Its matching antigen is unknown.

Sequences were obtained from naive CD8+ T cells sorted from blood. This chain connects TRBV9 to TRBJ2-7; D unresolved. The receptor was derived from a man aged 30-40 years in good health. CDR3 sequence reads: CASSAFADTYEQYF. CDR3 nucleotides: TGTGCCAGCAGCGCCTTTGCAGATACCTACGAGCAGTACTTC.